These T cell receptor beta chains were read from a single sample in a study of beta chain features in type 1 diabetes. Only in-frame clones appear in the TCRdb table, and some are missing; sequencing was by immunoSEQ multiplex PCR. There are tens of thousands of clones in the sample; 30% to 40% occur only once, and 0.45% lies in the top ten. The sample taken for sequencing was stem cell memory CD4+ T cells from blood. These receptors were taken from a woman between 18 and 30 years old in good health. Both conserved end residues are trimmed from each CDR3. Each record gives: CDR3 protein, V gene, clone size, J gene. Size is omitted from some rows. Given values are once, few, many or a class for expanded clones.

CDR3 protein: AWSSLGTGFYNEQF; V gene: TRBV30; clone size: -; J gene: TRBJ2-1
CDR3 protein: SVRQGIQGTEAF; V gene: TRBV29-1; clone size: -; J gene: TRBJ1-1
CDR3 protein: ASARSGANVLT; V gene: TRBV27; clone size: few; J gene: TRBJ2-6
CDR3 protein: ASSRPGGRANEQY; V gene: TRBV7-9; clone size: -; J gene: TRBJ2-7
CDR3 protein: ASQMSHFTDTQY; V gene: TRBV25-1; clone size: -; J gene: TRBJ2-3
CDR3 protein: ASSFGGGGYEQY; V gene: TRBV7-2; clone size: many; J gene: TRBJ2-7
CDR3 protein: ASFTGENTEAF; V gene: TRBV11-1; clone size: few; J gene: TRBJ1-1
CDR3 protein: ASNWGENYGYT; V gene: TRBV5-1; clone size: few; J gene: TRBJ1-2
CDR3 protein: ASSPTGGRRPQH; V gene: TRBV27; clone size: once; J gene: TRBJ1-5
CDR3 protein: ASSSGGDYT; V gene: TRBV7-9; clone size: -; J gene: TRBJ1-2
CDR3 protein: ASRLINRGEGTQY; V gene: TRBV6-6; clone size: -; J gene: TRBJ2-5
CDR3 protein: ASSPNRGRANQETQY; V gene: TRBV5-4; clone size: once; J gene: TRBJ2-5
CDR3 protein: ASRTDGGAETQY; V gene: TRBV7-9; clone size: few; J gene: TRBJ2-5
CDR3 protein: ASSFGDRDTDTQY; V gene: TRBV5-1; clone size: -; J gene: TRBJ2-3
CDR3 protein: AISGGQSGLSEKLF; V gene: TRBV10-3; clone size: few; J gene: TRBJ1-4
CDR3 protein: ASTDTGVSSPLH; V gene: TRBV25-1; clone size: -; J gene: TRBJ1-6
CDR3 protein: ASSSPRGNTEAF; V gene: TRBV6-5; clone size: few; J gene: TRBJ1-1
CDR3 protein: ARTQGPGNTIY; V gene: TRBV19; clone size: few; J gene: TRBJ1-3
CDR3 protein: ASSLDRRGGSKTQY; V gene: TRBV5-4; clone size: -; J gene: TRBJ2-5
CDR3 protein: ASSPGGGVGTDTQY; V gene: TRBV5-4; clone size: -; J gene: TRBJ2-3
CDR3 protein: ASSGVTGGAQYEQY; V gene: TRBV25-1; clone size: once; J gene: TRBJ2-7
CDR3 protein: ASSMGQGASGANVLT; V gene: TRBV19; clone size: -; J gene: TRBJ2-6
CDR3 protein: ASSLGAGGGTEAF; V gene: TRBV5-6; clone size: -; J gene: TRBJ1-1
CDR3 protein: ASSGQGPYNEQF; V gene: TRBV6-1; clone size: -; J gene: TRBJ2-1
CDR3 protein: AWSTGDYGYT; V gene: TRBV30; clone size: few; J gene: TRBJ1-2
CDR3 protein: ASSHHPGAQIYGYT; V gene: TRBV4-1; clone size: -; J gene: TRBJ1-2
CDR3 protein: ASSPAPDRGRGETQY; V gene: TRBV5-1; clone size: few; J gene: TRBJ2-5
CDR3 protein: ASSPDLPTLRNTGELF; V gene: TRBV5-4; clone size: -; J gene: TRBJ2-2
CDR3 protein: ASITRLAGGQVKGEQF; V gene: TRBV28; clone size: few; J gene: TRBJ2-1
CDR3 protein: ASSPRTGSSYEQY; V gene: TRBV4-1; clone size: few; J gene: TRBJ2-7
CDR3 protein: ASSEVGPEGGGELF; V gene: TRBV2; clone size: -; J gene: TRBJ2-2
CDR3 protein: ASSLDRRGAGNSPLH; V gene: TRBV5-4; clone size: -; J gene: TRBJ1-6